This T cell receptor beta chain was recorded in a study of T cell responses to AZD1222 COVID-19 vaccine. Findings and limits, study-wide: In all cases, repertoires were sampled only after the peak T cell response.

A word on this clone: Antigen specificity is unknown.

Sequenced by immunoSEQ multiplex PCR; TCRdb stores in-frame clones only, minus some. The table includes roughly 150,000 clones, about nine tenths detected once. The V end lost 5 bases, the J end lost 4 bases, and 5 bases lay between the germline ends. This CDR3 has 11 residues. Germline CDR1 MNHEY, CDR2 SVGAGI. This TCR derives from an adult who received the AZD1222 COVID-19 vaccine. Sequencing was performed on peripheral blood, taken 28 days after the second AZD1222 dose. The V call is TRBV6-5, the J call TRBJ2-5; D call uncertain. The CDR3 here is CASSPGETQYF. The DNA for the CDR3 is TGTGCCAGCAGTCCCGGAGAGACCCAGTACTTC.